This T cell receptor beta chain was sequenced for a study of T cell responses to AZD1222 COVID-19 vaccine. Method: immunoSEQ multiplex PCR; TCRdb's copy keeps in-frame clones and lacks some. The sample carries approximately 100,000 clones, about 88% recorded once. Study outcomes and limitations: Among the donors, most were white British and more were female, and clonal diversity was possibly underestimated. Seropositive at baseline were only a handful of AZD1222 recipients. In all cases, repertoires were sampled only after the peak T cell response. Two doses of AZD1222 preceded a rise in Spike-specific TCR breadth and depth.

For this clone: As yet, its antigen is unknown.

V lost 2 bases and J 4 bases, leaving 12 bases between the germline ends. In germline, CDR1 is SGDLS, CDR2 YYNGEE. There are 14 residues in the CDR3. This receptor was obtained from an adult who received the AZD1222 COVID-19 vaccine. The sample in question was peripheral blood, obtained 28 days after the second AZD1222 dose. The chain has TRBV9 and TRBJ1-2; D is possibly TRBD1 (5 bases). For the CDR3, the DNA is TGTGCCAGCAGCGTCGGCGAGGGGACCTATGGCTACACCTTC. Its translation is CASSVGEGTYGYTF.